The sequence of this T cell receptor beta chain was determined in a study of Graves' ophthalmopathy and Graves' hyperthyroidism. Amplification from RNA transcripts yielded the TCR beta CDR3 regions. The authors performed first-round RT-PCR with HTBI primers and then a second-round multiplex PCR. TCRdb used MiXCR to reprocess the multiplex PCR reads, holding one entry per CDR3 protein. The sample consists of 350,000 to 450,000 distinct CDR3 sequences, around 21% of them appearing once. V gave up 7 bases and J gave up 0 bases, with 14 bases separating them. This CDR3 comprises 15 residues. Per germline, CDR1 SGHRS and CDR2 YFSETQ. Points from the study as a whole: Blood also carried most expanded thyroid clonotypes exceeding 0.001 frequency.

As regards this clonotype: As yet, its antigen is unknown. A much larger clone sits a single nucleotide away, making a read error possible.

The sequence was collected from a woman younger than 35 with stable Graves' hyperthyroidism. Material: peripheral blood. The chain carries TRBV5-1 and TRBJ1-3; D not resolved. In nucleotides, the CDR3 is TGCGCCAGCGGCCCTTCGGTGAGCTCTGGAAACACCATATATTTT. It encodes CASGPSVSSGNTIYF.